This is a list of T cell receptor beta chains from one sample in a study of T cells after yellow fever vaccination. A single record per CDR3 protein comes from TCRdb applying MiXCR to the 5' RACE reads. The table shows roughly 310,000 distinct CDR3 sequences, with roughly 8.7% occurring only once. The material was PBMCs, obtained on the day of the first yellow fever vaccination. The origin of the receptors is a man younger than 30 who received the YFV17D yellow fever vaccine. CDR3s include the opening cysteine and the closing phenylalanine or tryptophan. A D gene is named only where the DNA matches it firmly. Expanded clones are given a class, and other clones once, few, many or no size at all.

J	D	size	V	DNA	CDR3
TRBJ2-4	-	few	TRBV12-3/TRBV12-4	TGTGCCAGCAGTCGTATAGGCTCCAAAAACATTCAGTACTTC	CASSRIGSKNIQYF
TRBJ1-3	TRBD1	few	TRBV6-1	TGTGCCAGCAGTGTTACAGGGGGTGCCACCACATATTTT	CASSVTGGATTYF
TRBJ2-5	-	-	TRBV29-1	TGCAGCGTTGAAGGGTTGAGGCGGGTTGGCATTTCGACCCAGTACTTC	CSVEGLRRVGISTQYF
TRBJ2-1	TRBD1	-	TRBV6-2/TRBV6-3	TGTGCCAGCAGTTACTCCAAATCGGCATTCAGGGGGCAAAGAAATGAGCAGTTCTTC	CASSYSKSAFRGQRNEQFF
TRBJ1-1	-	many	TRBV5-1	TGCGCCAGCAGCTTTGGGGGAGATCTCCCTGAAGCTTTCTTT	CASSFGGDLPEAFF
TRBJ2-2	TRBD2	-	TRBV12-3/TRBV12-4	TGTGCCAGCATTAGAGCGGGGGCCGACACCGGGGAGCTGTTTTTT	CASIRAGADTGELFF
TRBJ1-4	TRBD1	few	TRBV20-1	TGCAGTGCGCCTTCCAGGGGGCTGGAAAAACTGTTTTTT	CSAPSRGLEKLFF
TRBJ2-4	-	many	TRBV2	TGTGCCAGCAGTGTGGCAGGGAAAAACATTCAGTACTTC	CASSVAGKNIQYF
TRBJ2-5	-	-	TRBV13	TGTGCCAGCAGCCATCGGATGGAGGCCAAAGAGACCCAGTACTTC	CASSHRMEAKETQYF
TRBJ1-1	-	-	TRBV20-1	TGCAGTGCAGAAGAGAGCCAGGGGATTGAAGCTTTCTTT	CSAEESQGIEAFF
TRBJ2-7	-	many	TRBV9	TGTGCCAGCAGCGGCGGGGGCAACTCCTACGAGCAGTACTTC	CASSGGGNSYEQYF
TRBJ2-5	-	-	TRBV6-5	TGTGCCAGCAGTTACGGATGGGGGTCAGTGACCCAGTACTTC	CASSYGWGSVTQYF
TRBJ2-4	-	many	TRBV9	TGTGCCAGCAGCGTTGGGGGTTCCAAAAACATTCAGTACTTC	CASSVGGSKNIQYF
TRBJ2-4	-	few	TRBV5-8	TGTGCCAGCAGTGTGACGAGATCCAGGGACAAGGGGTACTTC	CASSVTRSRDKGYF
TRBJ2-1	TRBD2	-	TRBV4-2	TGTGCCAGCAGCCGTCGCGGGGACTATCTGTACAATGAGCAGTTCTTC	CASSRRGDYLYNEQFF
TRBJ2-3	-	-	TRBV20-1	TGCAGTGCTAGAGGGGCCAGTGATACGCAGTATTTT	CSARGASDTQYF
TRBJ2-1	-	-	TRBV12-3/TRBV12-4	TGTGCCAGCAGTTACGGGTCGGGGGCCAACTACAATGAGCAGTTCTTC	CASSYGSGANYNEQFF
TRBJ1-1	TRBD1	-	TRBV7-2	TGTGCCAGCAGCTCCAGGGGGCGCGCAGCTTTCTTT	CASSSRGRAAFF
TRBJ1-2	TRBD1	few	TRBV4-3	TGCGCCAGCAGCCAAGATAGGGGGCATGGCTACACCTTC	CASSQDRGHGYTF
TRBJ1-1	-	few	TRBV7-3	TGTGCCAGCAGCTCCCAGGGAGGTGGCACTGAAGCTTTCTTT	CASSSQGGGTEAFF
TRBJ2-7	TRBD1	many	TRBV30	TGTGCCTGGAGTGTCGGACAGGGCTCCTACGAGCAGTACTTC	CAWSVGQGSYEQYF
TRBJ2-2	-	few	TRBV30	TGTGCCTGGAGCACTCCAACCGGGGAGCTGTTTTTT	CAWSTPTGELFF
TRBJ1-2	-	few	TRBV20-1	TGCAGTGCTAGTCTTAGGGGGGGCTACACCTTC	CSASLRGGYTF
TRBJ2-3	-	many	TRBV18	TGTGCCAGCTCACCCTACACAGATACGCAGTATTTT	CASSPYTDTQYF
TRBJ1-2	-	-	TRBV3-1	TGTGCCAGCAGCCGTGAGGGGAACTATGGCTACACCTTC	CASSREGNYGYTF
TRBJ1-2	-	-	TRBV5-1	TGCGCCAGCAGCTTGGAATGGGAGATAAGCCCAGCTAACTATGGCTACACCTTC	CASSLEWEISPANYGYTF
TRBJ1-2	TRBD1	-	TRBV20-1	TGCAGTGCTAGAGATACTAGTGCGGGGACAGACAGTTATGGCTACACCTTC	CSARDTSAGTDSYGYTF
TRBJ2-7	TRBD1	few	TRBV2	TGTGCCAGCGGCCGGGACAGGCGCCACGAGCAGTACTTC	CASGRDRRHEQYF
TRBJ1-2	-	few	TRBV19	TGTGCCAGTAGTACTTCAGGGGTTGTCGGCTACACCTTC	CASSTSGVVGYTF
TRBJ2-5	TRBD2	few	TRBV4-1	TGCGCCAGCAGCCAACCAGCTAGCGGGGGCACCTCCCAAGAGACCCAGTACTTC	CASSQPASGGTSQETQYF
TRBJ1-1	-	many	TRBV12-3/TRBV12-4	TGCGCCAGCAGCTTGGGAGGGAGGAACACTGAAGCTTTCTTT	CASSLGGRNTEAFF
TRBJ2-5	TRBD1	-	TRBV5-1	TGCGCCAGCAGCACCCTCCCCCAGGGGGCGGGAGAGACCCAGTACTTC	CASSTLPQGAGETQYF
TRBJ1-2	-	many	TRBV6-5	TGTGCCAGCAGTTCCCGGGGGACGGCGGGAAGGAGCTACACCTTC	CASSSRGTAGRSYTF
TRBJ2-3	-	-	TRBV29-1	TGCAGCGTTTCCGGGGGGCGAGCAGATACGCAGTATTTT	CSVSGGRADTQYF
TRBJ1-2	-	few	TRBV18	TGTGCCAGAGGACAGAAGGCTTATGGCTACACCTTC	CARGQKAYGYTF
TRBJ1-1	-	many	TRBV7-3	TGTGCCAGCAGTTTGGGGGGACCGAACACTGAAGCTTTCTTT	CASSLGGPNTEAFF
TRBJ2-1	-	few	TRBV11-2	TGTGCCAGCAGCTCTCACTCACCCCCAGGATTGAGCTCCTACAATGAGCAGTTCTTC	CASSSHSPPGLSSYNEQFF
TRBJ2-3	-	few	TRBV4-3	TGCGCCAGCAGCCAAGATCGCCAGCTGTCCCCAGATACGCAGTATTTT	CASSQDRQLSPDTQYF
TRBJ2-7	-	few	TRBV5-4	TGTGCCAGCAGTCCCATGGAGGGGGTAACCTACGAGCAGTACTTC	CASSPMEGVTYEQYF
TRBJ2-5	-	many	TRBV12-3/TRBV12-4	TGTGCCAGCAGCTGGGATCTCGGGGAGACCCAGTACTTC	CASSWDLGETQYF